A selection of T cell receptor beta chains follows, all from one sample in a study of shared clonotypes between healthy human individuals. Some clones are missing from TCRdb's copy, which holds only in-frame ones; the method was immunoSEQ multiplex PCR. The table shows roughly 1,600,000 clones, with approximately 98.5% occurring only once. The sample comprised naive CD4+ T cells sorted from blood. These receptors all come from a man younger than 45 in good health. CDR3s include the opening cysteine and the closing phenylalanine or tryptophan. Each record gives: D gene, J gene, V gene, CDR3 protein, CDR3 DNA. D genes are given only for firm matches.

. | TRBJ1-4 | TRBV7-9 | CASSPRGGTNEKLFF | TGTGCCAGCAGCCCAAGGGGAGGAACTAATGAAAAACTGTTTTTT
. | TRBJ1-5 | TRBV5-8 | CASSRYSGNQPQHF | TGTGCCAGCAGTAGGTACAGCGGCAATCAGCCCCAGCATTTT
. | TRBJ2-1 | TRBV2 | CASSPPRQGGRHNEQFF | TGTGCCAGCTCCCCCCCCCGACAGGGAGGGAGACACAATGAGCAGTTCTTC
. | TRBJ2-7 | TRBV6-6 | CASSRLIGGSYEQYF | TGTGCCAGCAGTCGTCTAATTGGGGGCTCCTACGAGCAGTACTTC
. | TRBJ2-3 | TRBV14 | CASSQNPVFTDTQYF | TGTGCCAGCAGCCAAAATCCGGTTTTCACAGATACGCAGTATTTT
. | TRBJ1-5 | TRBV29-1 | CSVADRSEPQHF | TGCAGCGTCGCAGACAGATCAGAGCCCCAGCATTTT
TRBD2 | TRBJ2-2 | TRBV9 | CASSVSSGTPNTGELFF | TGTGCCAGCAGCGTATCTAGCGGGACCCCGAACACCGGGGAGCTGTTTTTT
. | TRBJ2-7 | TRBV28 | CASNSPGLQDEQYF | TGTGCCAGCAACAGCCCAGGGCTTCAGGACGAGCAGTACTTC
. | TRBJ1-1 | TRBV7-3 | CASSEGTAFTEAFF | TGTGCCAGCAGCGAAGGGACGGCGTTTACTGAAGCTTTCTTT
TRBD2 | TRBJ2-1 | TRBV5-1 | CASSWTSFDEQFF | TGCGCCAGCAGCTGGACTAGTTTCGATGAGCAGTTCTTC
. | TRBJ1-2 | TRBV7-9 | CASSLTGLDGYTF | TGTGCCAGCAGCTTAACAGGGTTGGATGGCTACACCTTC
TRBD1 | TRBJ1-2 | TRBV5-1 | CASSPGTGYGYTF | TGCGCCAGCAGCCCGGGGACAGGCTATGGCTACACCTTC
. | TRBJ1-5 | TRBV9 | CASSVEGAEYQPQHF | TGTGCCAGCAGCGTAGAGGGCGCGGAATATCAGCCCCAGCATTTT
. | TRBJ2-7 | TRBV28 | CASSFPAGSSYEQYF | TGTGCCAGCAGTTTCCCCGCAGGTAGCTCCTACGAGCAGTACTTC